The subject of this entry is one TCR beta chain. This specimen belongs to a study of blood T cell repertoires in COVID-19. Study-wide background: T cells, B-cell-depleted T cells, or PBMCs provided the cDNA or gDNA that served as material.

Germline values: CDR1 SNHLY, CDR2 FYNNEI. The CDR3 runs 13 residues. With 4 bases removed from V and 2 bases from J, the gap between germline ends came to 8 bases. Participants, roughly 18 to 89 years old, spanned 25 or so US areas. Donors were grouped by their self-reported clinical history. Repertoires were generated with immunoSEQ multiplex PCR, while TCRdb's copy carries only in-frame clones and drops some. This table has approximately 160,000 clones, around 80% appearing once. This chain joins TRBV2 and TRBJ1-1, with unresolved D. The sequenced material came from PBMCs or T cells enriched from blood (not recorded which). This sequence originates from a man between 40 and 49 years old who had recovered from COVID-19. As DNA, the CDR3 is TGTGCCAGCAGTGTAGAGGAAAACACTGAAGCTTTCTTT. Translation: CASSVEENTEAFF.